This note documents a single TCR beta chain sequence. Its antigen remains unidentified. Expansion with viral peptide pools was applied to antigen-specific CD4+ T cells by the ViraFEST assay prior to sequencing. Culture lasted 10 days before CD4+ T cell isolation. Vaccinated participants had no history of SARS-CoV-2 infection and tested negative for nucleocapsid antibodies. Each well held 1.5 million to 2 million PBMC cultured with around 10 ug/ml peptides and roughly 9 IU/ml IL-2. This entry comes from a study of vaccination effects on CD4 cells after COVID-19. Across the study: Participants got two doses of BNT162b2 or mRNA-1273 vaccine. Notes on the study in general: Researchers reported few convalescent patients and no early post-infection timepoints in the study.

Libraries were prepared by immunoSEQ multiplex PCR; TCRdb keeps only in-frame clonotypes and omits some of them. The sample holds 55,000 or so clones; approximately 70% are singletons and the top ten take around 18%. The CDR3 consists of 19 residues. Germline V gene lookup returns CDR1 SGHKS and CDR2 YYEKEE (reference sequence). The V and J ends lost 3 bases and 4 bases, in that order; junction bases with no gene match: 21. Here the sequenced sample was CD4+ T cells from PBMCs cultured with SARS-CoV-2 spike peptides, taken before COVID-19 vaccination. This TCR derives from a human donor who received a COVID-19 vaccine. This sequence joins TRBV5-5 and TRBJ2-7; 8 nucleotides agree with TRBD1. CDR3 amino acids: CASSSKITPGTGLPYEQYF. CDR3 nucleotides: TGTGCCAGCAGCTCGAAGATTACCCCCGGGACAGGACTTCCGTACGAGCAGTACTTC.